This passage covers 29 T cell receptor beta chains from one sample sequenced in a study of T cells expressing NK-cell markers. TCRdb reanalyzed the 5' RACE reads and collapses them to one entry per CDR3 protein, without DNA. The sample shows about 550,000 distinct CDR3 sequences, and approximately 4% sits with its ten largest clones. Source material: blood T cells: a sorted CD56 or NKG2C T cell subset, CD4+ or CD8+ T cells, or bulk PBMC T cells (not recorded which). The receptors were gathered from a man aged 18 to 35 in good health.

The CDR3 sequence: CSRQGGANNEQFF. The chain combines TRBV29-1 with TRBJ2-1; TCRdb's D gene call, TRBD1, goes unchecked for lack of DNA. The CDR3 has 13 amino acids. Germline CDR1 reads SQVTM; CDR2 reads ANQGSEA.

The rearrangement links TRBV12-3 or TRBV12-4 to TRBJ2-2; TCRdb returns TRBD1, unconfirmable since there is no DNA. CDR3 length equals 14 residues. CDR3 in amino acids: CASSWTGASGELFF.

The rearrangement uses TRBV18 and TRBJ2-4; TCRdb picks TRBD1, but there is no DNA to check that call. The CDR3 runs to 15 residues. The germline gives CDR1 KGHSH, CDR2 LQKENI. The CDR3 reads CASSPLGGTENIQYF.

V is TRBV29-1 and J is TRBJ1-1; TCRdb selects TRBD1, and the lack of DNA leaves this call unchecked. The CDR3 is 14 amino acids. Germline-derived CDR1 and CDR2 are SQVTM and ANQGSEA. The CDR3 reads CSVEARLMNTEAFF.

This chain uses TRBV18 with TRBJ2-7. Germline CDR1 KGHSH, CDR2 LQKENI. This CDR3 has 13 residues. The CDR3: CASSPPSAYEQYF.

The chain recombines TRBV20-1 with TRBJ2-1; absent DNA, TCRdb's TRBD2 call cannot be checked. Germline V gene sequence: CDR1 DFQATT, CDR2 SNEGSKA (reference sequence). The CDR3 sequence is 18 residues long. The CDR3: CSAAGTSGRPGEINEQFF.

The chain uses TRBV11-2 and TRBJ1-1. Germline V lookup: CDR1 SGHAT, CDR2 FQNNGV. The CDR3 is 15 residues long. This CDR3 is CASSWWDGGKAEAFF. Combining the CDR3 with reference TRBV11-2 and TRBJ1-1 gives the whole variable domain EAGVAQSPRYKIIEKRQSVAFWCNPISGHATLYWYQQILGQGPKLLIQFQNNGVVDDSQLPKDRFSAERLKGVDSTLKIQPAKLEDSAVYLCASSWWDGGKAEAFFGQGTRLTVV.

This chain connects TRBV7-6 to TRBJ1-1; TCRdb's D call, TRBD1, is unchecked because there is no DNA. Germline assignment: CDR1 SGHVS and CDR2 FNYEAQ. The length of the CDR3 is 15 residues. The CDR3 loop is CASSLGGSVGTEAFF.

CDR3 protein: CASSPPNMRRTGELFF. V gene TRBV18 combines with J gene TRBJ2-2. The CDR3 length is 16 residues. Germline loops: CDR1 KGHSH, CDR2 LQKENI. Together with reference TRBV18 and TRBJ2-2, the CDR3 gives the full variable domain: NAGVMQNPRHLVRRRGQEARLRCSPMKGHSHVYWYRQLPEEGLKFMVYLQKENIIDESGMPKERFSAEFPKEGPSILRIQQVVRGDSAAYFCASSPPNMRRTGELFFGEGSRLTVL.

V usage is TRBV12-3 or TRBV12-4 and J usage is TRBJ1-3. CDR3 length: 14 amino acids. The CDR3: CASTFAGYGNTIYF.

The rearrangement uses TRBV9 and TRBJ2-3; the TCRdb call, TRBD1, lacks DNA for checking. The CDR3 runs to 16 residues. CDR1 SGDLS and CDR2 YYNGEE come from the germline V gene. This CDR3 is CASSVEQGRWTDTQYF.

The V gene is TRBV30, the J gene TRBJ2-6; TCRdb's D call, TRBD2, is unchecked because there is no DNA. The CDR3 spans 14 residues. The germline CDR1 and CDR2 sequences are GTSNPN and SVGIG (reference sequence). The CDR3 sequence: CACPHLAGANVLTF.

CDR3: CASSYLDRTDTQYF. V gene TRBV6-5 combines with J gene TRBJ2-3. This CDR3 spans 14 amino acids. CDR1 and CDR2 (germline): MNHEY, SVGAGI.

The gene calls are TRBV7-2 and TRBJ2-2; the D call from TCRdb, TRBD2, cannot be confirmed without DNA. This CDR3 region has 17 residues. In germline, CDR1 is SGHTA, CDR2 FQGNSA. CDR3 protein: CASSWRRTSGNTGELFF.

This rearrangement joins TRBV7-9 to TRBJ2-7; without DNA, the TCRdb call of TRBD1 cannot be checked. The CDR3 sequence is 15 residues long. Per the germline V gene, CDR1 is SEHNR and CDR2 is FQNEAQ (reference sequence). CDR3 loop: CASSLRQGVAYEQYF.

The J gene is TRBJ2-1, the V gene TRBV6-1. In germline, CDR1 is MNHNS, CDR2 SASEGT. This CDR3 is built from 14 residues. CDR3 loop: CAAGQRDSYNEQFF.

V and J are TRBV7-9 and TRBJ2-7; TCRdb's D call of TRBD1 is untestable without DNA. The CDR3 loop spans 15 amino acids. Germline loops: CDR1 SEHNR, CDR2 FQNEAQ (reference sequence). The chain's CDR3 is CASSHSRGGSYEQYF.

The chain couples TRBV5-1 to TRBJ2-3; the TRBD2 assignment by TCRdb is unverifiable without DNA. From germline, CDR1 is SGHRS and CDR2 YFSETQ. This CDR3 region has 17 residues. CDR3 in amino acids: CASSFPGRGGSTDTQYF.

V is TRBV28 and J is TRBJ2-1; TCRdb selects TRBD1, and the lack of DNA leaves this call unchecked. Germline V gene data show CDR1 as MDHEN and CDR2 as SYDVKM. CDR3 length equals 18 residues. The CDR3 loop reads CASSYPFYLGQPDNEQFF.

The chain is built from TRBV11-1 and TRBJ2-4; absent DNA, TCRdb's TRBD2 call cannot be checked. This CDR3 spans 19 amino acids. Germline loops: CDR1 SGHAT, CDR2 FQDESV (reference sequence). The CDR3 sequence is CASSLARTSDKLGKNIQYF.

The V gene is TRBV20-1, the J gene TRBJ2-2; TCRdb's D call of TRBD1 is untestable without DNA. CDR1 and CDR2 (germline): DFQATT, SNEGSKA (reference sequence). The CDR3 has 14 residues. The chain's CDR3 is CSASDPGHTGELFF.

This chain uses TRBV12-3 or TRBV12-4 with TRBJ2-3; without DNA, the TCRdb call of TRBD1 cannot be checked. CDR3 length: 16 residues. CDR3 residues: CASRRGLGRSADTQYF.

The chain couples TRBV12-3 or TRBV12-4 to TRBJ2-3; no DNA is available, so the TRBD1 call from TCRdb remains unchecked. CDR3 size: 15 residues. The CDR3 here is CASSLVRGATDTQYF.

J is TRBJ2-3 and V is TRBV6-5; the D gene TCRdb calls, TRBD2, cannot be checked with no DNA. The CDR3 sequence is 17 residues long. Germline loops: CDR1 MNHEY, CDR2 SVGAGI. CDR3 sequence: CASSYEGTSGSRHTQYF.

The gene calls are TRBV24-1 and TRBJ2-2; the D call of TRBD2 rests on TCRdb alone, since no DNA is present to check it. Germline V lookup: CDR1 KGHDR, CDR2 SFDVKD. This CDR3 has 18 residues. The CDR3 here is CATSVASGKGSNTGELFF.

The V gene is TRBV5-1, the J gene TRBJ2-2; absent DNA, TCRdb's TRBD2 call cannot be checked. This CDR3 spans 15 amino acids. Germline V lookup: CDR1 SGHRS, CDR2 YFSETQ. The CDR3 is CASSLSGANTGELFF.

This chain uses TRBV15 with TRBJ2-5. The germline V gene encodes CDR1 LNHNV and CDR2 YYDKDF (reference sequence). The CDR3 sequence is 16 residues long. This CDR3 is CATSGGLFTTKETQYF.

The V and J genes are TRBV10-3 and TRBJ2-1; absent DNA, TCRdb's TRBD1 call cannot be checked. The CDR3 is 17 amino acids. Germline lookup yields CDR1 ENHRY and CDR2 SYGVKD. The CDR3 sequence is CAISGKGDPGSTNEQFF.

This rearrangement joins TRBV12-3 or TRBV12-4 to TRBJ1-5; the TCRdb call, TRBD1, lacks DNA for checking. The CDR3 has 16 amino acids. CDR3 region: CASSLAGTVSNQPQHF.